The present TCR beta chain was sequenced within a study of shared clonotypes between healthy human individuals. The germline gives CDR1 SGHVS, CDR2 FQNEAQ. Trimming removed 4 bases at V and 4 bases at J, with 13 bases between. The CDR3 loop spans 14 amino acids. Measured with immunoSEQ multiplex PCR; TCRdb has only the in-frame clones, and not every one. Here the sample spans some 1,900,000 clones, about 95% being singletons. As defined, naive CD8 cells were CD45RO-negative and positively selected for CCR7, with terminally differentiated effector memory CD45RA+ cells excluded. Sequenced: naive CD8+ T cells sorted from blood. The receptor's source is a man aged 18 to 29 in good health. This rearrangement joins TRBV7-8 to TRBJ1-1; a possible D gene is TRBD1 (6 bases). The DNA for the CDR3 is TGTGCCAGCAGCTCACTCACAGGGAGCACTGAAGCTTTCTTT. Amino acid sequence: CASSSLTGSTEAFF.